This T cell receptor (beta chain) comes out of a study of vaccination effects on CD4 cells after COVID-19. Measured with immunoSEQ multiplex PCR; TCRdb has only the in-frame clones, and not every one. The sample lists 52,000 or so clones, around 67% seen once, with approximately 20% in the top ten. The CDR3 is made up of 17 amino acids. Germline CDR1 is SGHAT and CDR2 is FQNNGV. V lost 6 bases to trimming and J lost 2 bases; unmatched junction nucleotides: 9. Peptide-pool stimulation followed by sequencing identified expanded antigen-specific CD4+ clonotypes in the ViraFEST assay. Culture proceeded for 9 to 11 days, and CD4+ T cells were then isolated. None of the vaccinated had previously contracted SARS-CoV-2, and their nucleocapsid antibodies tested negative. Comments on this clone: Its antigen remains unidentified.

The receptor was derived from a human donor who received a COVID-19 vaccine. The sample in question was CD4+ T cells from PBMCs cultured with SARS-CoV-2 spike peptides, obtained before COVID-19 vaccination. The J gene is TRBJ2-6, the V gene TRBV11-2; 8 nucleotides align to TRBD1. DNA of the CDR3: TGTGCCAGCAGTCCAACCAGGGGGCCCACTGGGGCCAACGTCCTGACTTTC. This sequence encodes CASSPTRGPTGANVLTF.